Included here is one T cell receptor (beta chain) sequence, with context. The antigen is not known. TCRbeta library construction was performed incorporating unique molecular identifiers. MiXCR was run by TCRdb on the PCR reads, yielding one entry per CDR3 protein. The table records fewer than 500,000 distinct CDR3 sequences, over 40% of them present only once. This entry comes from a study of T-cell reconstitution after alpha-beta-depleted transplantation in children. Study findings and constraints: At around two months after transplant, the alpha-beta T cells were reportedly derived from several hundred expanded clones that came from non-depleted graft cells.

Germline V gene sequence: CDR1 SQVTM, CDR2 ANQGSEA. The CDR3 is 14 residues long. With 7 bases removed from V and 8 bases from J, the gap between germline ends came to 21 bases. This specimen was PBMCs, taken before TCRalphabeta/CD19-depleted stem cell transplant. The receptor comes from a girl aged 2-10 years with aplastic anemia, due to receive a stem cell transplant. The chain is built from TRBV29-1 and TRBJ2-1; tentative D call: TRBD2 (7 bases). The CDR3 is CSALAAGKGDEQFF. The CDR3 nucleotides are TGCAGCGCCCTAGCGGCCGGCAAGGGGGATGAGCAGTTCTTC.